The 24 T cell receptor beta chains reported below all come from one sample, sequenced in a study of blood T cell repertoires in COVID-19 (TCRdb year 2020). The receptor library was made with the immunoSEQ multiplex PCR assay. TCRdb provides this immuneACCESS table in a form limited to in-frame rearrangements. Some clones are lacking; in checked studies, under half of them reflect an unresolved V gene, and why the rest are absent is not known. The sample has about 320,000 clones on record, roughly nine tenths of them singletons. Around 2.5% of the sample comes from the top ten. Material for sequencing was PBMCs or T cells enriched from blood (not recorded which). These receptors originate from a man aged 55 to 70 who had recovered from COVID-19.

The chain is built from TRBV7-8 and TRBJ2-7; D perhaps matches TRBD2 (5 bases). Germline CDR1 and CDR2: SGHVS and FQNEAQ. Trimming left V 1 base short and J 2 bases short, with 21 bases between. CDR3 size: 18 residues. CDR3 sequence reads: CASSLVMGSLATTYEQYF. The CDR3 bases are TGTGCCAGCAGCTTAGTTATGGGTTCTCTAGCTACGACCTACGAGCAGTACTTC.

The rearrangement joins TRBV7-2 to TRBJ2-1, with 9 bases identical to TRBD2. Germline V gives CDR1 SGHTA, CDR2 FQGNSA. V shed 1 base and J 4 bases; nucleotides not matched to a gene: 8. This CDR3 is 17 amino acids long. The CDR3 nucleotides read TGTGCCAGCAGCTTAGGATCTGGCGGGAGGGTTTACAATGAGCAGTTCTTC. This codes for CASSLGSGGRVYNEQFF.

V usage is TRBV23-1 and J usage is TRBJ1-6; no clear D gene. TRBV23-1 is annotated as an ORF whose role is uncertain. Deletions cut 1 base from V and 0 bases from J, with 10 bases between. The CDR3 totals 17 residues. In DNA, the CDR3 is TGCGCCAGCAGTCAATGCACAGCAAGCTCCTATAATTCACCCCTCCACTTT. Its protein product is CASSQCTASSYNSPLHF.

The chain couples TRBV9 to TRBJ1-1; 7 bases are a match to TRBD1. The CDR3 contains 14 residues. CDR1 is SGDLS and CDR2 is YYNGEE in the germline V gene. Trimming cost V 4 bases and J 5 bases; bases outside gene matches: 8. The CDR3 nucleotides are TGTGCCAGCAGCACCAGGGGGGATGTGACTGAAGCTTTCTTT. Its translation: CASSTRGDVTEAFF.

The genes are TRBV19 and TRBJ2-5, with TRBD1 matching over 8 bases. V lost 3 bases, J lost 1 base, and 10 bases stayed unmatched. The germline V gene encodes CDR1 LNHDA and CDR2 SQIVND (reference sequence). This CDR3 contains 17 residues. CDR3 loop: CASSIQGADGFQETQYF. CDR3 sequence (DNA): TGTGCCAGTAGTATTCAGGGGGCGGATGGTTTCCAAGAGACCCAGTACTTC.

The gene calls are TRBV7-2 and TRBJ2-1; D is unclear. The V gene lost 5 bases and the J gene lost 0 bases, with 20 bases spanning the gap. This CDR3 has 18 residues. Germline loops: CDR1 SGHTA, CDR2 FQGNSA. CDR3 DNA sequence: TGTGCCAGCAGCAACCCGCAACGACCCGAGCGCTCCTACAATGAGCAGTTCTTC. It codes for CASSNPQRPERSYNEQFF. Together with reference TRBV7-2 and TRBJ2-1, the CDR3 gives the full variable domain: GAGVSQSPSNKVTEKGKDVELRCDPISGHTALYWYRQSLGQGLEFLIYFQGNSAPDKSGLPSDRFSAERTGGSVSTLTIQRTQQEDSAVYLCASSNPQRPERSYNEQFFGPGTRLTVL.

V usage is TRBV7-3 and J usage is TRBJ2-3; the match to TRBD2 covers 8 bases. V trimming: 4 bases; J trimming: 3 bases; junction bases outside the gene matches: 12. Per germline, CDR1 SGHTA and CDR2 FQGTGA. CDR3 length: 17 amino acids. For the CDR3, the DNA is TGTGCCAGCAGCTCAAATAGAGCGGGAGCTGGTACAGATACGCAGTATTTT. Protein product: CASSSNRAGAGTDTQYF.

The chain combines TRBV5-8 with TRBJ1-2; no clear D. Deletions cut 4 bases from V and 1 base from J, with 14 bases between. The CDR3 runs 15 residues. The germline V gene has CDR1 SGHTS and CDR2 YDEGEE. As DNA, the CDR3 is TGTGCCAGCAGCCCATCCCCCCCGGGTAACTATGGCTACACCTTC. Protein: CASSPSPPGNYGYTF.

This clone was counted a single time. This chain uses TRBV27 with TRBJ1-1; TRBD1 aligns across 10 bases. V shed 6 bases, J shed 4 bases, and the junction held 11 bases outside the gene matches. The CDR3 is made up of 16 amino acids. Germline V gene data show CDR1 as MNHEY and CDR2 as SMNVEV (reference sequence). The CDR3 here is CASRKATGGAGTEAFF. The CDR3 nucleotides are TGTGCCAGCAGGAAGGCGACAGGGGGCGCCGGCACTGAAGCTTTCTTT.

V is TRBV4-2 and J is TRBJ1-1; TRBD1 matches 7 bases. The CDR3 length is 15 residues. Germline V gives CDR1 LGHNA, CDR2 YNFKEQ. V lost 1 base and J lost 0; bases outside the gene matches: 2. The CDR3 loop is CASSQAGQMNTEAFF. The CDR3, as DNA: TGTGCCAGCAGCCAAGCGGGACAGATGAACACTGAAGCTTTCTTT.

The sample holds many counts of this clone. The chain has TRBV9 and TRBJ2-5; possibly TRBD2 for D (5 bases). The V and J ends lost 3 bases and 4 bases respectively, with 16 bases between them. Per the germline V gene, CDR1 is SGDLS and CDR2 is YYNGEE. The CDR3 totals 15 residues. The CDR3 region is CASSDRQGGGETQYF. CDR3 in DNA: TGTGCCAGCAGCGACCGACAAGGCGGAGGAGAGACCCAGTACTTC. Together with reference TRBV9 and TRBJ2-5, the CDR3 gives the full variable domain: DSGVTQTPKHLITATGQRVTLRCSPRSGDLSVYWYQQSLDQGLQFLIQYYNGEERAKGNILERFSAQQFPDLHSELNLSSLELGDSALYFCASSDRQGGGETQYFGPGTRLLVL.

The chain recombines TRBV6-2 or TRBV6-3 with TRBJ2-4; D perhaps matches TRBD1 (5 bases). CDR1 and CDR2 (germline): MNHEY, SVGEGT. The CDR3 is 16 amino acids. Trimming took 2 bases from V and 1 from J, leaving 12 bases between them. The CDR3 region is CASSYARVGAKNIQYF. The CDR3 coding sequence is TGTGCCAGCAGTTACGCCAGGGTTGGGGCCAAAAACATTCAGTACTTC.

This clone was observed once. The CDR3 DNA reads TGTGCCTGGAGTGTACTCAAAAGCACCGGGGAGCTGTTTTTT. As protein: CAWSVLKSTGELFF. The chain couples TRBV30 to TRBJ2-2, with unresolved D. With 0 bases removed from V and 4 bases from J, the gap between germline ends came to 9 bases. The V gene's germline CDR1 is GTSNPN and CDR2 SVGIG (reference sequence). This CDR3 is built from 14 residues.

V is TRBV7-8 and J is TRBJ1-4; unclear D gene. The germline CDR1 and CDR2 sequences are SGHVS and FQNEAQ. The germline V and J ends were trimmed by 3 bases and 7 bases, with 3 bases remaining between them. This CDR3 has 11 amino acids. The DNA for the CDR3 is TGTGCCAGCAGCTTCGGTGAAAAACTGTTTTTT. Its translation is CASSFGEKLFF. The whole variable domain, filled in from reference TRBV7-8 and TRBJ1-4, reads GAGVSQSPRYKVAKRGQDVALRCDPISGHVSLFWYQQALGQGPEFLTYFQNEAQLDKSGLPSDRFFAERPEGSVSTLKIQRTQQEDSAVYLCASSFGEKLFFGSGTQLSVL.

The chain employs TRBV29-1 and TRBJ2-1, with TRBD2 matching over 11 bases. Germline-derived CDR1 and CDR2 are SQVTM and ANQGSEA. The CDR3 length is 22 residues. V was pared by 2 bases and J by 1 base, with 22 bases of the junction left unmatched. Written as DNA, the CDR3 is TGCAGCGTTGAATCAGAGGGAGGAGGCTCGGCTAGCGGGAGGTGGTCCTACAATGAGCAGTTCTTC. Translating gives CSVESEGGGSASGRWSYNEQFF.

The chain links TRBV7-2 to TRBJ2-7, with a tentative D call TRBD2 (6 bases). The length of the CDR3 is 14 residues. V gave up 8 bases and J gave up 0 bases, with 14 bases separating them. Germline V gene sequence: CDR1 SGHTA, CDR2 FQGNSA. CDR3 nucleotides: TGTGCCAGCCGTTGGGCGGGGAGCTCCTACGAGCAGTACTTC. It translates to CASRWAGSSYEQYF.

The rearrangement links TRBV7-2 to TRBJ2-3; 8 positions match TRBD2. The CDR3 has 14 amino acids. Germline V gene sequence: CDR1 SGHTA, CDR2 FQGNSA. The J segment lost 2 bases and the V segment lost 5 bases, leaving 3 bases of the junction unmatched. The CDR3 region is CASSRGGYTDTQYF. As DNA, the CDR3 is TGTGCCAGCAGCCGGGGGGGATACACAGATACGCAGTATTTT.

V gene TRBV7-9 combines with J gene TRBJ1-1; D gene uncertain. The germline CDR1 and CDR2 sequences are SEHNR and FQNEAQ (reference sequence). CDR3 length: 13 residues. Trimming pared 5 bases from V and 1 base from J, leaving 8 bases between. CDR3 sequence: CASSIVGNTEAFF. CDR3 coding DNA: TGTGCCAGCAGCATAGTCGGGAACACTGAAGCTTTCTTT.

This clone was seen once. The chain joins TRBV30 to TRBJ1-1; D is uncertain. V gave up 3 bases and J gave up 6 bases, with 5 bases separating them. The CDR3 sequence is 10 residues long. Germline V CDR1 and CDR2: GTSNPN, SVGIG (reference sequence). In DNA form, the CDR3 reads TGTGCCTGGAGAGGAGCTGAAGCTTTCTTT. This gives the protein CAWRGAEAFF.

In the case of this clone: Other nucleotide sequences from this sample produce the same CDR3. The rearrangement uses TRBV14 and TRBJ1-6; possibly TRBD1 for D (5 bases). Deletions cut 1 base from V and 9 bases from J, with 7 bases between. Germline loops: CDR1 SGHDN, CDR2 FVKESK. The CDR3 spans 13 residues. CDR3 nucleotide sequence: TGTGCCAGCAGCCAAGGGGGGGGTTCACCCCTCCACTTT. Translation gives CASSQGGGSPLHF.

For this clone: This specimen includes other DNA sequences encoding the same CDR3. CDR3 bases: TGTGCCAGCAGCCAAGATTGGGCGAACACTGAAGCTTTCTTT. Amino acid sequence: CASSQDWANTEAFF. The V and J genes are TRBV4-2 and TRBJ1-1; D unclear. CDR1 and CDR2 from the germline V gene are LGHNA and YNFKEQ. The V end was cut by 0 bases, the J end by 1 base, with 6 bases between. The CDR3 is made up of 14 amino acids.

The chain combines TRBV2 with TRBJ2-1, with a tentative D call TRBD1 (5 bases). Trimming removed 4 bases at V and 4 bases at J, with 17 bases between. The CDR3 runs to 16 residues. The germline V gene encodes CDR1 SNHLY and CDR2 FYNNEI. The CDR3 protein is CASSVTASHTYNEQFF. CDR3 nucleotide sequence: TGTGCCAGCAGTGTGACAGCCTCACACACTTACAATGAGCAGTTCTTC.

This clone was counted a single time. V gene TRBV2 combines with J gene TRBJ2-7, with D uncertain. The CDR3 length is 15 residues. Germline assignment: CDR1 SNHLY and CDR2 FYNNEI. Deletions cut 0 bases from V and 1 base from J, with 10 bases between. The CDR3 DNA follows: TGTGCCAGCAGTGAAGCGCGATGGTTTTCCTACGAGCAGTACTTC. Translated, it gives CASSEARWFSYEQYF.

The chain uses TRBV12-3 or TRBV12-4 and TRBJ2-2, with D possibly matching TRBD1 (5 bases). V shed 7 bases and J shed 5 bases, with 8 bases lying between them. The CDR3 contains 12 residues. The CDR3 protein is CASNKGTGELFF. CDR3 in DNA: TGTGCCAGCAATAAGGGGACCGGGGAGCTGTTTTTT.